Listed here is a single T cell receptor (beta chain). Its antigen is not identified. Per the germline V gene, CDR1 is LGHDT and CDR2 is YNNKEL (reference sequence). Between the trimmed V and J ends, which lost 2 bases and 1 base, there was a span of 16 bases. The CDR3 has 17 residues. Diagnosis of hyperthyroidism was new in patients aged 18 to 65, and its duration was under 2 months. Patients were excluded for uncontrolled infection, other autoimmune disease, pregnancy or lactation. This sample is part of a study of T cells in Graves' hyperthyroidism and ophthalmopathy. Study observations and caveats: The majority of expanded thyroid clonotypes above 0.001 also appeared in blood.

It was RNA transcripts that yielded the amplified TCR beta CDR3 regions. The HTBI primer set drove a first-round RT-PCR of the TCR CDR3. Via MiXCR, TCRdb re-called the multiplex PCR reads, giving one row per CDR3 protein. The sample includes approximately 610,000 distinct CDR3 sequences, 16% seen only once; the top ten take 18%. The V and J genes are TRBV3-1 and TRBJ2-3; D may match TRBD1 or TRBD2 (6 bases each). The sequence derives from a woman aged 18-30 years with Graves' hyperthyroidism. The sample comprised blood. The DNA for the CDR3 is TGTGCCAGCAGCCAATTAGGGGGGACGAAAGGCACAGATACGCAGTATTTT. It encodes CASSQLGGTKGTDTQYF.